The text below deals with one T cell receptor (beta chain). The data are from a study of shared T cell receptors in the human thymus. Using immunoSEQ multiplex PCR, the repertoire was profiled, and TCRdb retains in-frame clones only, with some absent. Here the sample spans approximately 580,000 clones, around three quarters being singletons. The CDR3 has 19 amino acids. V shed 3 bases and J 3 bases; nucleotides not matched to a gene: 17. Germline CDR1 and CDR2: SGHDT and YYEEEE. These data also featured in a second study, about human thymus T cells. That paper states: Congenital heart defects were the reason for the corrective surgery that the donors, healthy Finnish infants, were having. Corrective heart surgery yielded resections, and these provided the thymus tissue. Across thymic and blood repertoires, the usage of V and J genes appeared to be biased. There were highly overlapping thymic repertoires among unrelated individuals, as related research reported.

Input material: thymocytes. The chain is built from TRBV5-6 and TRBJ2-7; 11 bases fit TRBD2. The sequence was obtained from a boy in the first two years of life with a congenital heart defect. CDR3 nucleotide sequence: TGTGCCAGCAGCTCAGCCTCACAGGGGGTTAGCGGGAGGGGCTACGAGCAGTACTTC. Translated, it gives CASSSASQGVSGRGYEQYF.